This entry lists 18 T cell receptor beta chains sequenced from one sample in a study of T cell responses to AZD1222 COVID-19 vaccine. Repertoires were generated with immunoSEQ multiplex PCR, while TCRdb's copy carries only in-frame clones and drops some. This sample has under 150,000 clones, with over 90% found just once. The specimen comprised peripheral blood, sampled on day 0 of AZD1222 vaccination. Receptors were obtained from an adult in good health.

V gene TRBV20-1 combines with J gene TRBJ1-1, with D possibly TRBD1 on 5 matching bases. This CDR3 has 14 amino acids. Between the trimmed V and J ends, which lost 3 bases and 4 bases, there was a span of 15 bases. The V gene's germline CDR1 is DFQATT and CDR2 SNEGSKA (reference sequence). In DNA form, the CDR3 reads TGCAGTGCTAGTCAGAGGGGTTGGGGCACTGAAGCTTTCTTT. Protein sequence: CSASQRGWGTEAFF.

The gene calls are TRBV3-1 (or the pseudogene TRBV3-2) and TRBJ1-2; possible D gene TRBD1, 6 bases. Germline V gives CDR1 LGHDT, CDR2 YNNKEL (reference sequence). Trimming took 7 bases from V and 5 from J, leaving 11 bases between them. The CDR3 consists of 12 residues. DNA for the CDR3: TGTGCCAGCAAAGGACAGCCTTATGGCTACACCTTC. Protein: CASKGQPYGYTF.

This clone was detected only a few times. The chain recombines TRBV11-2 with TRBJ1-3, with no clear D. Germline lookup yields CDR1 SGHAT and CDR2 FQNNGV. V dropped 5 bases and J dropped 3 bases, with 11 bases sitting between them. There are 14 residues in the CDR3. The CDR3 loop reads CASSGRKGGNTIYF. The CDR3 bases are TGTGCCAGCAGCGGACGGAAAGGTGGAAACACCATATATTTT.

The rearrangement joins TRBV6-6 to TRBJ2-7, with 7 bases lining up with TRBD1. Germline V gene data show CDR1 as MNHNY and CDR2 as SVGAGI (reference sequence). CDR3 length equals 13 residues. Germline trimming cut 6 bases from V and 3 bases from J; bases unmatched to any gene: 5. The CDR3 loop is CASRVRDSYEQYF. In nucleotides, the CDR3 is TGTGCCAGCAGGGTCCGGGACAGCTACGAGCAGTACTTC.

J is TRBJ2-5 and V is TRBV7-8; 10 nucleotides line up with TRBD2. This CDR3 comprises 16 residues. The J segment lost 1 base and the V segment lost 1 base, leaving 3 bases of the junction unmatched. The germline V gene has CDR1 SGHVS and CDR2 FQNEAQ. The CDR3 DNA follows: TGTGCCAGCAGCTTAGGTCTAGCGGGGGCCCAAGAGACCCAGTACTTC. Protein sequence: CASSLGLAGAQETQYF.

This clone was seen a few times. This chain links TRBV18 with TRBJ1-2; 10 positions match TRBD1. This CDR3 comprises 15 residues. Per the germline V gene, CDR1 is KGHSH and CDR2 is LQKENI. After removal of 3 bases from V and 4 bases from J, the junction contained 5 bases not matched to a gene. CDR3 sequence reads: CASSPRDRGGYGYTF. DNA of the CDR3: TGTGCCAGCTCACCCCGGGACAGGGGAGGCTATGGCTACACCTTC.

V is TRBV12-1 and J is TRBJ2-6; no check of the table's D call, TRBD1, against the DNA was made. TRBV12-1 is designated a pseudogene. CDR3 length: 18 amino acids. CDR3 protein: CASSKGTGDRSGANVLTF. The CDR3 DNA sequence: TGTGCCAGCAGCAAGGGGACAGGGGATCGCTCTGGGGCCAACGTCCTGACTTTC.

This chain uses TRBV27 with TRBJ2-5, with 10 positions matching TRBD1. Trimming took 0 bases from V and 7 from J; bases not matched to a gene: 5. Germline assignment: CDR1 MNHEY and CDR2 SMNVEV (reference sequence). The CDR3 is 15 residues long. CDR3 DNA: TGTGCCAGCAGTTTATCTGACAGGGGGCCCTCGACCCAGTACTTC. Protein product: CASSLSDRGPSTQYF.

The J gene is TRBJ2-3, the V gene TRBV27; D may be TRBD1 (5 bases). With 7 bases removed from V and 2 bases from J, the gap between germline ends came to 10 bases. Germline assignment: CDR1 MNHEY and CDR2 SMNVEV (reference sequence). This CDR3 is built from 13 residues. The CDR3 coding sequence is TGTGCCAGCACAGGGTATGACACAGATACGCAGTATTTT. It codes for CASTGYDTDTQYF.

This clone showed up just once. This chain connects TRBV6-5 to TRBJ2-2; possibly TRBD1 or TRBD2 for D (5 bases each). Trimming took off 8 bases at V and 7 bases at J, with 17 bases between the two ends. This CDR3 has 14 residues. Per the germline V gene, CDR1 is MNHEY and CDR2 is SVGAGI. As DNA, the CDR3 is TGTGCCAGCTTTAGGGGTATGGGGAGCGGGGAGCTGTTTTTT. Amino acid sequence: CASFRGMGSGELFF.

This CDR3 reads CASSQEWGGLDEQYF. CDR3 sequence (DNA): TGTGCCAGCAGCCAAGAATGGGGTGGGTTAGACGAGCAGTACTTC. The chain joins TRBV14 to TRBJ2-7, with D uncertain. Trimming took 0 bases from V and 5 from J, leaving 14 bases between them. The CDR3 consists of 15 residues. The germline V gene has CDR1 SGHDN and CDR2 FVKESK.

V usage is TRBV7-8 and J usage is TRBJ2-2; unclear D gene. Trimming took off 4 bases at V and 1 base at J, with 7 bases between the two ends. CDR1 and CDR2 (germline): SGHVS, FQNEAQ. The CDR3 is 14 amino acids. CDR3 residues: CASSSQVNTGELFF. CDR3 DNA sequence: TGTGCCAGCAGCTCCCAGGTGAACACCGGGGAGCTGTTTTTT.

The chain is built from TRBV27 and TRBJ2-1, with 14 bases fitting TRBD2. Looked up from germline, CDR1 is MNHEY and CDR2 is SMNVEV (reference sequence). The CDR3 spans 19 residues. V lost 2 bases, J lost 0 bases, and 6 bases stayed unmatched. For the CDR3, the DNA is TGTGCCAGCAGTTTACGACTAGCGGGGGGGCTGAGCTCCTACAATGAGCAGTTCTTC. Translated, it gives CASSLRLAGGLSSYNEQFF.

This chain connects TRBV7-9 to TRBJ1-3; a weak D match, TRBD1 (6 bases). The CDR3 length is 15 residues. V was trimmed by 5 bases and J by 0 bases, leaving 11 bases between them. Germline V gene data show CDR1 as SEHNR and CDR2 as FQNEAQ (reference sequence). The CDR3 here is CASSRDRSSGNTIYF. In DNA form, the CDR3 reads TGTGCCAGCAGCCGCGACAGGTCCTCTGGAAACACCATATATTTT.

The V gene is TRBV18, the J gene TRBJ2-2; TRBD1 matches 9 bases. Germline V gene sequence: CDR1 KGHSH, CDR2 LQKENI. Unmatched junction bases numbered 3, after V lost 0 bases and J lost 7 bases. This CDR3 region has 15 residues. CDR3 protein: CASSPPRTGVGELFF. Written as DNA, the CDR3 is TGTGCCAGCTCACCACCTAGGACAGGGGTCGGGGAGCTGTTTTTT.

The DNA for the CDR3 is TGTGCCAGCAGCCTTTCAGCTAGCGGGGGGGCGGATACGCAGTATTTT. This sequence encodes CASSLSASGGADTQYF. The chain combines TRBV5-6 with TRBJ2-3, with TRBD2 matching over 12 bases. CDR1 is SGHDT, CDR2 YYEEEE, per germline. The CDR3 runs to 16 residues. The trim removed 4 bases at V and 6 bases at J, leaving 9 bases unmatched.

The CDR3 is CASSPDRAQPQHF. The CDR3 DNA reads TGTGCCAGCAGCCCAGACAGGGCGCAGCCCCAGCATTTT. The rearrangement uses TRBV6-4 and TRBJ1-5; 7 bases match TRBD1. Germline values: CDR1 MRHNA, CDR2 SNTAGT. This CDR3 is built from 13 residues. Trimming removed 6 bases from V and 7 bases from J; junction bases left unmatched: 6.

V is TRBV2 and J is TRBJ1-5, with D hard to call. V was clipped by 7 bases and J by 7 bases, with 14 bases between them. Per the germline V gene, CDR1 is SNHLY and CDR2 is FYNNEI. The CDR3 has 13 amino acids. CDR3 DNA: TGTGCCAGCACAGTACAGAGAGGGCAGCCCCAGCATTTT. Amino acid sequence: CASTVQRGQPQHF.